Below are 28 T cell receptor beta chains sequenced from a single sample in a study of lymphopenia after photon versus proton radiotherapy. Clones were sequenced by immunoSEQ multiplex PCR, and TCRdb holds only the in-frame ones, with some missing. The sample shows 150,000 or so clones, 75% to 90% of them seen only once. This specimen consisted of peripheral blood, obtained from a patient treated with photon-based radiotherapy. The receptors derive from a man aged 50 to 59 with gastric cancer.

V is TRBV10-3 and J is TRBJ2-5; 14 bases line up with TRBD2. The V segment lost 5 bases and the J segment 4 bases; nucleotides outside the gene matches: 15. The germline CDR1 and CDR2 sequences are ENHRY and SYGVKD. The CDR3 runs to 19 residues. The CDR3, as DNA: TGTGCCATCAGTCCGCAACCGGGACTAGCGGGAGTCCAAGGAGAGACCCAGTACTTC. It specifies CAISPQPGLAGVQGETQYF.

The CDR3 sequence: CASSLAGGKDTQYF. As DNA, the CDR3 is TGTGCCAGCAGCCTAGCGGGAGGCAAAGATACGCAGTATTTT. The chain uses TRBV5-4 and TRBJ2-3; 11 bases line up with TRBD2. The V segment lost 4 bases and the J segment 5 bases; nucleotides outside the gene matches: 3. Germline V gives CDR1 SGHNT, CDR2 YYREEE (reference sequence). This CDR3 is built from 14 residues.

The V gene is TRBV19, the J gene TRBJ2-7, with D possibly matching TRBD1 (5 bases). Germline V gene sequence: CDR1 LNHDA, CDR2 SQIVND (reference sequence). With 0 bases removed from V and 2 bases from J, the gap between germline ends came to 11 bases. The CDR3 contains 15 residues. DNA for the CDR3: TGTGCCAGTAGTATAGATTTTGCAGGGACCTACGAGCAGTACTTC. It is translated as CASSIDFAGTYEQYF.

The CDR3 DNA reads TGTGCCAGCAGCCCCCGGACTAGCGAAGAGACCCAGTACTTC. Amino acid sequence: CASSPRTSEETQYF. The chain couples TRBV11-1 to TRBJ2-5, with 9 bases aligning to TRBD2. Germline-derived CDR1 and CDR2 are SGHAT and FQDESV (reference sequence). This CDR3 has 14 residues. With 5 bases clipped from V and 3 bases from J, the junction kept 4 bases outside the gene matches.

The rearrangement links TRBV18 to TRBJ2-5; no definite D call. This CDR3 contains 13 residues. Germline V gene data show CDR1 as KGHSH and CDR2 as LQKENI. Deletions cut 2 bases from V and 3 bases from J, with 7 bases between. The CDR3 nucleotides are TGTGCCAGCTCACCAAACAGAAAAGAGACCCAGTACTTC. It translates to CASSPNRKETQYF.

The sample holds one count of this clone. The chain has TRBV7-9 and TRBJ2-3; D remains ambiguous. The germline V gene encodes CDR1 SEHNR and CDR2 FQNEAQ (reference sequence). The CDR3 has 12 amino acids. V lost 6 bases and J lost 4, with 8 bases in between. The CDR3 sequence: CASRHQADTQYF. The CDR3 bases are TGTGCCAGCAGGCACCAGGCAGATACGCAGTATTTT. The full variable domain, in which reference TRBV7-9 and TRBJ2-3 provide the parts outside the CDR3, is DTGVSQNPRHKITKRGQNVTFRCDPISEHNRLYWYRQTLGQGPEFLTYFQNEAQLEKSRLLSDRFSAERPKGSFSTLEIQRTEQGDSAMYLCASRHQADTQYFGPGTRLTVL.

CDR3 bases: TGTGCCAGCAGCTCTAGCGGGAGGCGCCAAGAGACCCAGTACTTC. Residues: CASSSSGRRQETQYF. The chain has TRBV7-2 and TRBJ2-5; 11 bases fit TRBD2. With 4 bases clipped from V and 1 base from J, the junction kept 2 bases outside the gene matches. CDR1 SGHTA and CDR2 FQGNSA come from the germline V gene. This CDR3 has 15 amino acids.

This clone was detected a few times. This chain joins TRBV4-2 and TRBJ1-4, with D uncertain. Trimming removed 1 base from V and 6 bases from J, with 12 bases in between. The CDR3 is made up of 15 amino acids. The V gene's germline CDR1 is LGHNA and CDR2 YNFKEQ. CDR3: CASSQVWQVYEKLFF. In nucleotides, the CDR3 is TGTGCCAGCAGCCAAGTTTGGCAGGTATATGAAAAACTGTTTTTT.

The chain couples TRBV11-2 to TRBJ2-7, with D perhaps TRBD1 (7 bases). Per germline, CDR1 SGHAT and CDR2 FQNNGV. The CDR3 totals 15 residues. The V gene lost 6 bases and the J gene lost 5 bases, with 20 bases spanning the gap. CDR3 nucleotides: TGTGCCAGCAGACTTCGAGGGGGCAGGGAGGACGAGCAGTACTTC. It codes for CASRLRGGREDEQYF. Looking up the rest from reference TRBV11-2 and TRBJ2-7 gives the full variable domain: EAGVAQSPRYKIIEKRQSVAFWCNPISGHATLYWYQQILGQGPKLLIQFQNNGVVDDSQLPKDRFSAERLKGVDSTLKIQPAKLEDSAVYLCASRLRGGREDEQYFGPGTRLTVT.

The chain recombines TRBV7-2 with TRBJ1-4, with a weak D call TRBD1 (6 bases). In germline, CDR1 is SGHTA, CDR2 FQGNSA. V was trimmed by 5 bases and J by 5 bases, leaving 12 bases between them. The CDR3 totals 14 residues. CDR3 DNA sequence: TGTGCCAGCAGCAGGGGGAGGGCGAATGAAAAACTGTTTTTT. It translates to CASSRGRANEKLFF.

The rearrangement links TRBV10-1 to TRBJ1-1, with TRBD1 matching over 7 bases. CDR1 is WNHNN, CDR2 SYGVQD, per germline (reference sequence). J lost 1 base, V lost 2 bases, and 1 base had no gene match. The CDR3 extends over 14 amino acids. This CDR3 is CASSENRGNTEAFF. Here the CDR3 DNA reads TGCGCCAGCAGTGAGAACAGGGGGAACACTGAAGCTTTCTTT.

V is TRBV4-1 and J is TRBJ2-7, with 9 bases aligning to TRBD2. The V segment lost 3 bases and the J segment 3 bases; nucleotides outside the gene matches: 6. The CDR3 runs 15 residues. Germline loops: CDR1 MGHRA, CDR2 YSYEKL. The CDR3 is CASSQGIAGDYEQYF. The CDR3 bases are TGCGCCAGCAGCCAGGGAATAGCGGGGGACTACGAGCAGTACTTC.

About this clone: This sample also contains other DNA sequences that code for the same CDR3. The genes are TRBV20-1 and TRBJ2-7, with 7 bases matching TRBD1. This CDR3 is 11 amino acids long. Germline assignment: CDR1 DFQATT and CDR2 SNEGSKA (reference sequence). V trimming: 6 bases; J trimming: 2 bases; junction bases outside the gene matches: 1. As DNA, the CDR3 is TGCAGTGCGAGGGGGCCCTACGAGCAGTACTTC. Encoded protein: CSARGPYEQYF.

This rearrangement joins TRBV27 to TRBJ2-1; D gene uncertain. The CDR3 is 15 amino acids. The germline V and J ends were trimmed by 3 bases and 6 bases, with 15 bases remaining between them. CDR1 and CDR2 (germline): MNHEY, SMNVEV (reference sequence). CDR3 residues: CASSLIGGWVNEQFF. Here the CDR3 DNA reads TGTGCCAGCAGTTTGATAGGCGGTTGGGTCAATGAGCAGTTCTTC.

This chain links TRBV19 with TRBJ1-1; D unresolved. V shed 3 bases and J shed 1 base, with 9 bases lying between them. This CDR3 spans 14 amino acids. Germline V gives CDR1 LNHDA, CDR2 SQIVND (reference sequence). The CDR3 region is CASSMRGENTEAFF. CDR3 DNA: TGTGCCAGTAGTATGCGGGGTGAGAACACTGAAGCTTTCTTT. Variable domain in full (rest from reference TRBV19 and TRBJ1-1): DGGITQSPKYLFRKEGQNVTLSCEQNLNHDAMYWYRQDPGQGLRLIYYSQIVNDFQKGDIAEGYSVSREKKESFPLTVTSAQKNPTAFYLCASSMRGENTEAFFGQGTRLTVV.

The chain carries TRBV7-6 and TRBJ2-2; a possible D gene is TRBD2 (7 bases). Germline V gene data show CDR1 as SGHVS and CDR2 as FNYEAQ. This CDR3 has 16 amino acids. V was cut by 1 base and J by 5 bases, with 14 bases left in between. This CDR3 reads CASSLEGGGPTGELFF. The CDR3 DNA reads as TGTGCCAGCAGCTTAGAGGGGGGAGGGCCGACCGGGGAGCTGTTTTTT.

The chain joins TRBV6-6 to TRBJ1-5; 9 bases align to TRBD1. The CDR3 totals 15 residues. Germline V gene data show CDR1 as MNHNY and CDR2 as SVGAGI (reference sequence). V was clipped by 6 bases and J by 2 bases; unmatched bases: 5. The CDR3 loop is CASSPGQGGNQPQHF. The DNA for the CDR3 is TGTGCCAGCAGCCCGGGACAGGGCGGCAATCAGCCCCAGCATTTT.

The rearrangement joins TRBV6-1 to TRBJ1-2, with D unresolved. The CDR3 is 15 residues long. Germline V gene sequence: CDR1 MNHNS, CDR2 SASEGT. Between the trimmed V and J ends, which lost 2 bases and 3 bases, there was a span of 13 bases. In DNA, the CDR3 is TGTGCCAGCAGTGAAAGGGCGGGAAGCTACTATGGCTACACCTTC. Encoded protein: CASSERAGSYYGYTF.

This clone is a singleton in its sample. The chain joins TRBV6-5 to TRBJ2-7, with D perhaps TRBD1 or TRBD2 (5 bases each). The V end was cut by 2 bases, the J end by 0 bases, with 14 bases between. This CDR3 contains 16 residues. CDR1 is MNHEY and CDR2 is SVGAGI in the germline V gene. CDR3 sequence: CASSYTTGTPSYEQYF. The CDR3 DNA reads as TGTGCCAGCAGTTACACAACCGGGACGCCCTCCTACGAGCAGTACTTC.

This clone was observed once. CDR3 in DNA: TGTGCCAGCTCACAGCCCTTTTACCCGAGCTCTGGAAACACCATATATTTT. Its protein product is CASSQPFYPSSGNTIYF. This chain joins TRBV18 and TRBJ1-3; D is undetermined. Germline V lookup: CDR1 KGHSH, CDR2 LQKENI. The CDR3 loop spans 17 amino acids. V was shortened by 4 bases and J by 0 bases, with 16 bases between the two germline ends.

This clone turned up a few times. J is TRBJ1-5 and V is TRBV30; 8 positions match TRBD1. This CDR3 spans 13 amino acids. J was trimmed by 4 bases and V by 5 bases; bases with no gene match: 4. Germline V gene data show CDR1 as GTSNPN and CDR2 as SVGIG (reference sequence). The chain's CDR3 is CAWGQGANQPQHF. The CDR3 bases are TGTGCCTGGGGTCAGGGGGCGAATCAGCCCCAGCATTTT.

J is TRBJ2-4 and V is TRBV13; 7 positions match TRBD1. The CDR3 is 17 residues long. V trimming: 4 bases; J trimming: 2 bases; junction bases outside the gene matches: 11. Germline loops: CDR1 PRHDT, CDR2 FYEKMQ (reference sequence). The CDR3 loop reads CASSSADRSVTKNIQYF. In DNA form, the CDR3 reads TGTGCCAGCAGCTCTGCGGACAGGAGCGTAACCAAAAACATTCAGTACTTC.

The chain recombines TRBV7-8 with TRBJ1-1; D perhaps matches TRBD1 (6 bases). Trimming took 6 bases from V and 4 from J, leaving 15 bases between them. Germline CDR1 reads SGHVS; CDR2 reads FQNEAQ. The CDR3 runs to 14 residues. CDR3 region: CASSYRVFGTEAFF. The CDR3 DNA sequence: TGTGCCAGCAGTTACAGGGTTTTCGGCACTGAAGCTTTCTTT.

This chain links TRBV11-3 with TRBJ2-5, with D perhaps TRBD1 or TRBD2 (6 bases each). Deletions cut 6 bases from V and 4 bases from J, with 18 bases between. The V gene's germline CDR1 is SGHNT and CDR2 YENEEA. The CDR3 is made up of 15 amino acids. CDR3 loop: CASSGGDKQSETQYF. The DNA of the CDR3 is TGTGCCAGCAGTGGAGGGGACAAACAATCAGAGACCCAGTACTTC.

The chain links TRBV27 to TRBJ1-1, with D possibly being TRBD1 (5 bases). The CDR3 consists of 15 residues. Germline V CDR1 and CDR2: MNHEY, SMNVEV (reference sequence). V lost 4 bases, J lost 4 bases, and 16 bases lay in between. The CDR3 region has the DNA TGTGCCAGCAGTTACGCCCGGGGCCCTGGCACTGAAGCTTTCTTT. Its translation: CASSYARGPGTEAFF.

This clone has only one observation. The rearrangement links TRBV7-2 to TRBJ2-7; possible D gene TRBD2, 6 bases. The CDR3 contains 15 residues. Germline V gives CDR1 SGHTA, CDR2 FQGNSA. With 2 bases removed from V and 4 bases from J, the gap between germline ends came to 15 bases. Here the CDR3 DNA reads TGTGCCAGCAGCTTATGGACGGGAGATGGGTACGAGCAGTACTTC. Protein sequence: CASSLWTGDGYEQYF.

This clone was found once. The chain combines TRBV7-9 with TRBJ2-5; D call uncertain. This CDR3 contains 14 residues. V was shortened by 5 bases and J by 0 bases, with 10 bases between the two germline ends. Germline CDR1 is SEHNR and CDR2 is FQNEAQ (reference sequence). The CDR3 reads CASSPVRNQETQYF. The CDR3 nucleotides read TGTGCCAGCAGCCCCGTCAGAAACCAAGAGACCCAGTACTTC.

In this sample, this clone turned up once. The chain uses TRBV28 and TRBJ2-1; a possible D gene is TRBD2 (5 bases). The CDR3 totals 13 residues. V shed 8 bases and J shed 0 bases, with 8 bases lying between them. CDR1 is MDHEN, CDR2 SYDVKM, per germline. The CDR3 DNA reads TGTGCCAGCCGCGGGTACTCCTACAATGAGCAGTTCTTC. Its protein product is CASRGYSYNEQFF.